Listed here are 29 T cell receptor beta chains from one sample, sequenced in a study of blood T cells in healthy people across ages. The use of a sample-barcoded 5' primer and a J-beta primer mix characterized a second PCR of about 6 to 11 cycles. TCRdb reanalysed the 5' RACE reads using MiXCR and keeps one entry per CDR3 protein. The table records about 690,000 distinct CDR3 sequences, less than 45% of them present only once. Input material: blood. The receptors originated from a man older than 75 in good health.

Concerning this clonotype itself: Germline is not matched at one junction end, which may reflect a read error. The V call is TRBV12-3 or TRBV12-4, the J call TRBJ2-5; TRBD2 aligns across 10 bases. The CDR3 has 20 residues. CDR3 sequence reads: CASTIRAGLAGEPRQGTQYF. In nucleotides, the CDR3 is TGTGCCAGCACCATAAGGGCTGGGCTAGCGGGAGAGCCGCGACAAGGGACCCAGTACTTC.

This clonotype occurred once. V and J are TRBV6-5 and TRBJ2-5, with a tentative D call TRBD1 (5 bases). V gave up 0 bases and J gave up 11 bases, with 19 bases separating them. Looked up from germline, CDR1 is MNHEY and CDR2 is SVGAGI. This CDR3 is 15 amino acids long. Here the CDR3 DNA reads TGTGCCAGCAGTTACTCGAAGGGGCAGACCTACGGGCAGTACTTC. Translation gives CASSYSKGQTYGQYF.

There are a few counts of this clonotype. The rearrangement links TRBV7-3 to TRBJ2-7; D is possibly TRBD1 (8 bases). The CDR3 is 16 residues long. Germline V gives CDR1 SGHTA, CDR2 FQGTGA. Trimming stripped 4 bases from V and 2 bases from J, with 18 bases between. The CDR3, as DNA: TGTGCCAGCAGCTCCCGGACAGGGACTACAACCTACGAGCAGTACTTC. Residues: CASSSRTGTTTYEQYF. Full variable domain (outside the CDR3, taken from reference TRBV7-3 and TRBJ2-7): GAGVSQTPSNKVTEKGKYVELRCDPISGHTALYWYRQSLGQGPEFLIYFQGTGAADDSGLPNDRFFAVRPEGSVSTLKIQRTERGDSAVYLCASSSRTGTTTYEQYFGPGTRLTVT.

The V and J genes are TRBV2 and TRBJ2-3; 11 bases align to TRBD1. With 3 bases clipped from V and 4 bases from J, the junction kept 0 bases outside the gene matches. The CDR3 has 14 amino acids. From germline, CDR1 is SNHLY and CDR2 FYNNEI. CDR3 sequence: CASSEGQGADTQYF. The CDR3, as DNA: TGTGCCAGCAGTGAGGGACAGGGGGCAGATACGCAGTATTTT.

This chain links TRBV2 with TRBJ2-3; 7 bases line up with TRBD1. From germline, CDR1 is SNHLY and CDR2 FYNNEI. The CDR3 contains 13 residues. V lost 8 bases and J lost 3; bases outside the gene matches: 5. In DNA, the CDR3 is TGTGCCAGCGACCGGGACAGTACAGATACGCAGTATTTT. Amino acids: CASDRDSTDTQYF.

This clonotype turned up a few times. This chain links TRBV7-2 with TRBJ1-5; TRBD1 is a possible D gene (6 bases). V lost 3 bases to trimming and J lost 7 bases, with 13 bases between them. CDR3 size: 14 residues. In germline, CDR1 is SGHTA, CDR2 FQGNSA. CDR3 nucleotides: TGTGCCAGCAGCTTTGGGGGCCCCGGACAGCCCCAGCATTTT. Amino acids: CASSFGGPGQPQHF.

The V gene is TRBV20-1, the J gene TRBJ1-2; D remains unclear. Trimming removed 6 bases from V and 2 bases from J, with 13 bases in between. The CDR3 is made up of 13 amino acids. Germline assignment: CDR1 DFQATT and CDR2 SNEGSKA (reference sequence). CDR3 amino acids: CSAGEGPNYGYTF. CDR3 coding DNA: TGCAGTGCCGGGGAAGGGCCCAACTATGGCTACACCTTC.

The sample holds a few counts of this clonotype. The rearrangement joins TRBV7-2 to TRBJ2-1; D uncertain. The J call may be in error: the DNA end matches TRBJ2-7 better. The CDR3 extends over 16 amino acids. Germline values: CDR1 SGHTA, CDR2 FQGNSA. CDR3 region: CASSLLPANSYNEQYF. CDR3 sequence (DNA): TGTGCCAGCAGCCTCCTCCCGGCCAACTCCTACAATGAGCAGTACTTC.

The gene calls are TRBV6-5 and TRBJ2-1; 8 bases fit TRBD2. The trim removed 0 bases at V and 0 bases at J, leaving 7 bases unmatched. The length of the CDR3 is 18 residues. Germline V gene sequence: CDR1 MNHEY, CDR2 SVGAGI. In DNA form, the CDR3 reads TGTGCCAGCAGTTACTCGATAGGCGGGGGGCGCTCCTACAATGAGCAGTTCTTC. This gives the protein CASSYSIGGGRSYNEQFF.

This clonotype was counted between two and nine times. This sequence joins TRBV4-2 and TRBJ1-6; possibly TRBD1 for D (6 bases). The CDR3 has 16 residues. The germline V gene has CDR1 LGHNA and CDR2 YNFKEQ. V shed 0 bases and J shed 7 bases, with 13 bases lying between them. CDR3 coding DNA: TGTGCCAGCAGCCAAGATTCCCAGGGGAAGAATTCACCCCTCCACTTT. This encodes CASSQDSQGKNSPLHF.

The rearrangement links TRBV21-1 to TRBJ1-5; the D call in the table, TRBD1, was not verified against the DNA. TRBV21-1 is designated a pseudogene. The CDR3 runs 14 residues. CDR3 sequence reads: CASSDRCHYQPQHF. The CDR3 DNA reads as TGTGCCAGCAGCGACAGGTGTCACTATCAGCCCCAGCATTTT.

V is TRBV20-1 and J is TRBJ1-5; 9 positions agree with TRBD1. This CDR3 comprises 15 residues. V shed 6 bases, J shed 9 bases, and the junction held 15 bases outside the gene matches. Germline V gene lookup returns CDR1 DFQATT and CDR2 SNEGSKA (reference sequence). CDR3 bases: TGCAGTGCCAGGACAGGGGCGGGCAGGGGTGGGCCCCAGCATTTT. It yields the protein CSARTGAGRGGPQHF.

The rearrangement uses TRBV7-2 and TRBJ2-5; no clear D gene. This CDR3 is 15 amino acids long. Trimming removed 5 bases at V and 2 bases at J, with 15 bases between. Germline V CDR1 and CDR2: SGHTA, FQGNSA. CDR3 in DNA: TGTGCCAGCAGCCTGTCCCAGGTCGGGCAAGAGACCCAGTACTTC. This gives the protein CASSLSQVGQETQYF.

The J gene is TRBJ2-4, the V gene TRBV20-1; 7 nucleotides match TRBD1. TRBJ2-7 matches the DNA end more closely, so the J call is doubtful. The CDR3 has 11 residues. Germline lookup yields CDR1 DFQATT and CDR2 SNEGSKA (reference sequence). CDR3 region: CSASPGGEQYF. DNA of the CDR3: TGCAGTGCTAGCCCAGGGGGCGAGCAGTACTTC.

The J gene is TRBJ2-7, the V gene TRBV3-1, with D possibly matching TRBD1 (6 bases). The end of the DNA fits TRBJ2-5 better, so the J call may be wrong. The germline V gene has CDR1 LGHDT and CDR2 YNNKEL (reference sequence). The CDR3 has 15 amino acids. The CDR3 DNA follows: TGTGCCAGCAGCCAGAGGGGGACCGACAAAGAGACCCAGTACTTC. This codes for CASSQRGTDKETQYF.

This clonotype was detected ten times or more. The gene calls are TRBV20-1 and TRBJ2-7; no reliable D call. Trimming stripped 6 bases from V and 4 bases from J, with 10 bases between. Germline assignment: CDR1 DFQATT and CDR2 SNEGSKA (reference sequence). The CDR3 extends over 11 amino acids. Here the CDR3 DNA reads TGCAGTGCCTTGGACGTTTACGAGCAGTACTTC. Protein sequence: CSALDVYEQYF.

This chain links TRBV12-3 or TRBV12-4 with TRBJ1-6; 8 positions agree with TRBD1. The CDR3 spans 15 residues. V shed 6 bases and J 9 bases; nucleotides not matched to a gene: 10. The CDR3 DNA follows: TGTGCCAGCAGCCTACAGGGGGTGTGGGTTTCACCCCTCCACTTT. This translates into CASSLQGVWVSPLHF.

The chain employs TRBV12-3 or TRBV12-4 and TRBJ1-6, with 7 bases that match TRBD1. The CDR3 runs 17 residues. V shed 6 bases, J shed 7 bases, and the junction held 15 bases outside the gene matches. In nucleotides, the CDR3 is TGTGCCAGCAGAGGGGGCCCAGGGCTTTTAGGGAATTCACCCCTCCACTTT. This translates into CASRGGPGLLGNSPLHF.

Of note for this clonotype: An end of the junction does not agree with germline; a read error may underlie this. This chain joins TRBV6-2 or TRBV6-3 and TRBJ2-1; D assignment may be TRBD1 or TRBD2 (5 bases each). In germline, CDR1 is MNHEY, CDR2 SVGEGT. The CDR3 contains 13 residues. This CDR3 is CASSTEDWGIWFF. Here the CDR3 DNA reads TGCGCCAGCAGTACCGAGGACTGGGGGATTTGGTTCTTC.

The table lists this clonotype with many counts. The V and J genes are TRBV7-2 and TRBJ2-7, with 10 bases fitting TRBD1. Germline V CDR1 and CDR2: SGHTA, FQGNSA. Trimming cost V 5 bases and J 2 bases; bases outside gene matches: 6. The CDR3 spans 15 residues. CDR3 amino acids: CASSGQGVGPYEQYF. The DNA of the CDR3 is TGTGCCAGCAGCGGACAGGGGGTAGGGCCCTACGAGCAGTACTTC. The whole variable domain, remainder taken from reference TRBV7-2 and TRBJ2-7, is GAGVSQSPSNKVTEKGKDVELRCDPISGHTALYWYRQSLGQGLEFLIYFQGNSAPDKSGLPSDRFSAERTGGSVSTLTIQRTQQEDSAVYLCASSGQGVGPYEQYFGPGTRLTVT.

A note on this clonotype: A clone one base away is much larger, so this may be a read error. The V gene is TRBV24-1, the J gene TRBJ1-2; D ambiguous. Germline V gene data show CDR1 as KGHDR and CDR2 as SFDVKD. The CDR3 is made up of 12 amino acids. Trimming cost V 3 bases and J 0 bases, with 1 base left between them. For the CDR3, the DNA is TGTGCCACCAGTGATACTAACTATGGCTACACCTTC. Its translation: CATSDTNYGYTF.

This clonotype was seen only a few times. The CDR3 protein is CASSTGLAGPLAKNIQYF. The CDR3 nucleotides are TGTGCCAGCAGCACCGGACTAGCGGGGCCCCTAGCCAAAAACATTCAGTACTTC. V is TRBV21-1 and J is TRBJ2-4; the table calls TRBD2, which could not be checked here. TRBV21-1 is flagged as a pseudogene. This CDR3 region has 18 residues.

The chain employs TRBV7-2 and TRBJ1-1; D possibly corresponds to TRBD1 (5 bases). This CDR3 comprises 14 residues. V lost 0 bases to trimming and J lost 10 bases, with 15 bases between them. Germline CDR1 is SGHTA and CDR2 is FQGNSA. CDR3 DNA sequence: TGTGCCAGCAGCTTAGCCCTCGCGGGGGGAAGAGCTTTCTTT. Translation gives CASSLALAGGRAFF.

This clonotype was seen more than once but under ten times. The CDR3 DNA is TGCGCCAGCAGCTCGACGCTAGGGAATACCCCAAGGCCCCAGTACTTC. It specifies CASSSTLGNTPRPQYF. The chain joins TRBV5-1 to TRBJ2-5, with no clear D. Looked up from germline, CDR1 is SGHRS and CDR2 is YFSETQ. The CDR3 has 16 residues. V lost 3 bases and J 9 bases, leaving 24 bases between the germline ends.

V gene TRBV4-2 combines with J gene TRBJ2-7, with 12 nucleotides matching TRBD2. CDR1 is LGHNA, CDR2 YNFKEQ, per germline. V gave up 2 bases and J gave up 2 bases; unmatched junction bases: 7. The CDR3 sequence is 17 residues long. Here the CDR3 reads CASSQQTSGGTTYEQYF. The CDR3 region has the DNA TGTGCCAGCAGCCAACAGACTAGCGGGGGTACTACCTACGAGCAGTACTTC.

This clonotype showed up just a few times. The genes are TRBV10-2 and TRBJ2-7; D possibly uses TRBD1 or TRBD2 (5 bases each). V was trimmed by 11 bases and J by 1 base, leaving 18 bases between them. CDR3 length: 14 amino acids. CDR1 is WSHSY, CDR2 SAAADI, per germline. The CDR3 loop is CAGYKGTASYEQYF. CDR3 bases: TGCGCCGGCTATAAAGGGACGGCATCCTACGAGCAGTACTTC.

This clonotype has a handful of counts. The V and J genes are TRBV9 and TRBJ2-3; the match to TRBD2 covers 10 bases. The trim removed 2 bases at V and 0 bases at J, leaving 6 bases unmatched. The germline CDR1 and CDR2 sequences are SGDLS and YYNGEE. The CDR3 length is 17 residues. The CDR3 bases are TGTGCCAGCAGCGTGGACCTAGCGGGGGCTAGCACAGATACGCAGTATTTT. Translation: CASSVDLAGASTDTQYF.

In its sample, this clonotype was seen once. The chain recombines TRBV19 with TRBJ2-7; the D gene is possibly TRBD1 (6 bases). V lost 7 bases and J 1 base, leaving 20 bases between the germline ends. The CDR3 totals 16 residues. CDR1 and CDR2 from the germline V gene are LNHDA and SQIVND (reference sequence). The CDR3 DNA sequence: TGTGCCAGTAAAATCTCTCTGGCAGGGGATTCCTACGAGCAGTACTTC. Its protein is CASKISLAGDSYEQYF.

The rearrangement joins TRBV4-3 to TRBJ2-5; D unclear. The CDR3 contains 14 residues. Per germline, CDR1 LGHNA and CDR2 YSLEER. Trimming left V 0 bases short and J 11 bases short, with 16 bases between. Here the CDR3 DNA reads TGCGCCAGCAGCCAAGAGCCCGGTTACAATGAGCAGTACTTC. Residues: CASSQEPGYNEQYF.